These 8 T cell receptor beta chains originate from one sample sequenced in a study of shared clonotypes between healthy human individuals. Libraries were prepared by immunoSEQ multiplex PCR; TCRdb keeps only in-frame clonotypes and omits some of them. The sample lists about 1.1 million clones; roughly 77% were seen once. The sample consisted of memory CD4+ T cells from PBMCs. Subset described: CD45RA-negative fraction. The receptors come from a man aged 18 to 30 in good health. Some clones in this sample may be carry-over from other donors' samples.

The gene calls are TRBV11-3 and TRBJ2-1; 15 nucleotides line up with TRBD2. After removal of 5 bases from V and 6 bases from J, the junction contained 8 bases not matched to a gene. The CDR3 loop spans 17 amino acids. CDR1 is SGHNT, CDR2 YENEEA, per germline. The CDR3: CASSPRTSGRVPNEQFF. Here the CDR3 DNA reads TGTGCCAGCAGCCCTCGGACTAGCGGGAGGGTTCCCAATGAGCAGTTCTTC. Based on the CDR3 plus reference TRBV11-3 and TRBJ2-1, the full variable domain is EAGVVQSPRYKIIEKKQPVAFWCNPISGHNTLYWYLQNLGQGPELLIRYENEEAVDDSQLPKDRFSAERLKGVDSTLKIQPAELGDSAVYLCASSPRTSGRVPNEQFFGPGTRLTVL.

This clone was detected only a few times. The chain is built from TRBV18 and TRBJ1-2; tentatively, D is TRBD1 (6 bases). V gave up 6 bases and J gave up 6 bases, with 20 bases separating them. Germline V gene data show CDR1 as KGHSH and CDR2 as LQKENI. The CDR3 has 15 residues. CDR3 in amino acids: CASSPTAAGENGYTF. The CDR3 nucleotides read TGTGCCAGCTCTCCCACGGCGGCAGGGGAAAATGGCTACACCTTC. Full variable domain (remainder filled in from reference TRBV18 and TRBJ1-2): NAGVMQNPRHLVRRRGQEARLRCSPMKGHSHVYWYRQLPEEGLKFMVYLQKENIIDESGMPKERFSAEFPKEGPSILRIQQVVRGDSAAYFCASSPTAAGENGYTFGSGTRLTVV.

The gene calls are TRBV5-5 and TRBJ1-2; no reliable D call. The germline V gene has CDR1 SGHKS and CDR2 YYEKEE (reference sequence). V gave up 0 bases and J gave up 1 base, with 7 bases separating them. CDR3 length equals 14 residues. The CDR3 loop reads CASSLGPGNYGYTF. CDR3 DNA sequence: TGTGCCAGCAGCTTGGGCCCTGGTAACTATGGCTACACCTTC.

The J gene is TRBJ2-1, the V gene TRBV11-2; D might be TRBD1 (5 bases). V was cut by 4 bases and J by 2 bases, with 12 bases left in between. From germline, CDR1 is SGHAT and CDR2 FQNNGV. The CDR3 spans 15 residues. The CDR3 sequence is CASSSYAGTYNEQFF. CDR3 coding DNA: TGTGCCAGCAGCTCATACGCAGGGACCTACAATGAGCAGTTCTTC.

J is TRBJ2-7 and V is TRBV10-3; maybe TRBD1 (5 bases). Germline-derived CDR1 and CDR2 are ENHRY and SYGVKD. V lost 8 bases and J 2 bases, leaving 13 bases between the germline ends. This CDR3 comprises 13 residues. The CDR3 nucleotides are TGTGCCATCTCGAGGACACCTCCCTACGAGCAGTACTTC. It yields the protein CAISRTPPYEQYF.

This clone came up once. The V and J genes are TRBV28 and TRBJ1-1; a weak D match, TRBD1 (6 bases). This CDR3 has 14 amino acids. The germline V gene encodes CDR1 MDHEN and CDR2 SYDVKM. Trimming stripped 7 bases from V and 1 base from J, with 13 bases between. The CDR3 loop is CASTPSTGNTEAFF. DNA of the CDR3: TGTGCCAGCACTCCCTCGACAGGGAACACTGAAGCTTTCTTT.

The chain carries TRBV15 and TRBJ2-1; 9 bases agree with TRBD2. V shed 1 base, J shed 5 bases, and the junction held 6 bases outside the gene matches. This CDR3 comprises 16 residues. Germline V gives CDR1 LNHNV, CDR2 YYDKDF (reference sequence). The CDR3 DNA reads TGTGCCACCAGCAGAGCGGTGACTAGCGGCAACAATGAGCAGTTCTTC. Residues: CATSRAVTSGNNEQFF.

The chain carries TRBV9 and TRBJ1-2, with D possibly being TRBD1 (5 bases). V gave up 4 bases and J gave up 7 bases, with 20 bases separating them. The CDR3 consists of 15 residues. CDR1 SGDLS and CDR2 YYNGEE come from the germline V gene. The CDR3 DNA reads TGTGCCAGCAGCCCGAATGACAGTGGGGGATTTGGCTACACCTTC. Translation: CASSPNDSGGFGYTF.